Listed here are 25 T cell receptor beta chains from one sample, sequenced in a study of PD-1 blockade in classical Hodgkin lymphoma. Clones were read by immunoSEQ multiplex PCR, and TCRdb kept only the in-frame ones, dropping some. The sample contains around 28,000 clones, around 87% of which appear only once. Time point of the sample: cycle 4 day 1 (C4D1), after five to seven weeks of nivolumab. After autologous stem cell transplantation all patients relapsed, and prior brentuximab vedotin exposure differed between cohorts. Using magnetic negative selection, the CD4+ T cells were separated out of thawed PBMCs. Specimen: CD4+ T cells from blood, collected before the fourth cycle of nivolumab. The receptors were sampled from a human donor with classical Hodgkin lymphoma.

The V call is TRBV7-9, the J call TRBJ2-5, with TRBD1 identical over 7 bases. With 7 bases clipped from V and 0 bases from J, the junction kept 2 bases outside the gene matches. This CDR3 region has 13 residues. Per germline, CDR1 SEHNR and CDR2 FQNEAQ (reference sequence). The CDR3 reads CASTGQDQETQYF. The DNA of the CDR3 is TGTGCCAGCACCGGACAGGACCAAGAGACCCAGTACTTC.

This clone has only a few counts. V usage is TRBV19 and J usage is TRBJ1-2; no reliable D call. Trimming shortened V by 2 bases and J by 4 bases, and 8 bases separated the two germline ends. Germline V gene lookup returns CDR1 LNHDA and CDR2 SQIVND (reference sequence). The CDR3 contains 13 residues. CDR3 DNA: TGTGCCAGTAGTATAAGCAGGAGCTATGGCTACACCTTC. As protein: CASSISRSYGYTF.

V usage is TRBV14 and J usage is TRBJ2-7, with 13 bases aligning to TRBD2. Per the germline V gene, CDR1 is SGHDN and CDR2 is FVKESK. With V trimmed by 0 bases and J by 1 base, 12 bases remained unmatched. The CDR3 sequence is 20 residues long. The CDR3 region has the DNA TGTGCCAGCAGCCAAGATGCCCCACTAGCGGGAGGGCCGGGGTCCTACGAGCAGTACTTC. Translation: CASSQDAPLAGGPGSYEQYF.

The chain couples TRBV10-3 to TRBJ2-7, with 7 bases lining up with TRBD1. V gave up 10 bases and J gave up 3 bases; unmatched junction bases: 12. Per germline, CDR1 ENHRY and CDR2 SYGVKD. This CDR3 has 14 residues. DNA for the CDR3: TGTGCCACCCAACCGGGACAGTCGATCTACGAGCAGTACTTC. Its translation is CATQPGQSIYEQYF.

V usage is TRBV5-4 and J usage is TRBJ2-5, with D possibly being TRBD1 or TRBD2 (5 bases each). The germline V gene encodes CDR1 SGHNT and CDR2 YYREEE (reference sequence). The CDR3 sequence is 15 residues long. V was cut by 1 base and J by 5 bases, with 15 bases left in between. This chain's CDR3 is CASSLPDRGRETQYF. The CDR3 DNA follows: TGTGCCAGCAGCTTGCCGGACCGGGGCCGGGAGACCCAGTACTTC.

The chain employs TRBV6-1 and TRBJ2-7; D ambiguous. CDR3 length: 16 amino acids. Germline values: CDR1 MNHNS, CDR2 SASEGT. V lost 0 bases and J 0 bases, leaving 12 bases between the germline ends. This CDR3 is CASSEARGYDSYEQYF. In DNA form, the CDR3 reads TGTGCCAGCAGTGAAGCGCGTGGTTACGACTCCTACGAGCAGTACTTC.

CDR3 residues: CASSLRAGANVLTF. The CDR3 region has the DNA TGTGCCAGCAGCTTGAGAGCAGGGGCCAACGTCCTGACTTTC. The J gene is TRBJ2-6, the V gene TRBV11-2; D remains ambiguous. This CDR3 has 14 amino acids. V was trimmed by 3 bases and J by 4 bases, leaving 7 bases between them. Germline-derived CDR1 and CDR2 are SGHAT and FQNNGV.

The chain joins TRBV7-3 to TRBJ2-1; TRBD2 matches at 11 bases. The trim removed 6 bases at V and 10 bases at J, leaving 14 bases unmatched. The CDR3 spans 16 residues. Germline V gene sequence: CDR1 SGHTA, CDR2 FQGTGA. Here the CDR3 reads CASRSTGTSGTLEQFF. The CDR3 region has the DNA TGTGCCAGCAGATCTACCGGGACTAGCGGAACCCTGGAGCAGTTCTTC.

The chain uses TRBV7-8 and TRBJ2-2, with no clear D. V dropped 4 bases and J dropped 1 base, with 7 bases sitting between them. CDR1 is SGHVS, CDR2 FQNEAQ, per germline. The CDR3 covers 14 residues. The CDR3 reads CASSSDKNTGELFF. DNA of the CDR3: TGTGCCAGCAGCTCTGACAAGAACACCGGGGAGCTGTTTTTT.

This sequence joins TRBV28 and TRBJ2-3; 7 positions match TRBD1. This CDR3 comprises 15 residues. J lost 4 bases, V lost 3 bases, and 7 bases had no gene match. CDR1 MDHEN and CDR2 SYDVKM come from the germline V gene. DNA for the CDR3: TGTGCCAGCAGTTTCTCCTTTCAGGGGGCAGATACGCAGTATTTT. Translated, it gives CASSFSFQGADTQYF.

V gene TRBV18 combines with J gene TRBJ2-2, with D possibly matching TRBD1 (6 bases). Germline V CDR1 and CDR2: KGHSH, LQKENI. The CDR3 consists of 14 residues. The ends were cut back, 4 bases at V and 5 bases at J, with 11 bases in the middle. CDR3 sequence reads: CASSRGQLTGELFF. The CDR3 DNA reads TGTGCCAGCTCACGAGGACAGCTTACCGGGGAGCTGTTTTTT.

The chain joins TRBV5-8 to TRBJ2-3; 13 nucleotides align to TRBD2. V lost 4 bases and J lost 3; bases outside the gene matches: 2. This CDR3 region has 15 residues. Per germline, CDR1 SGHTS and CDR2 YDEGEE. CDR3 in DNA: TGTGCCAGCAGCAGGACTAGCGGGAGTACAGATACGCAGTATTTT. Translation: CASSRTSGSTDTQYF. Looking up the rest from reference TRBV5-8 and TRBJ2-3 gives the full variable domain: EAGVTQSPTHLIKTRGQQATLRCSPISGHTSVYWYQQALGLGLQFLLWYDEGEERNRGNFPPRFSGRQFPNYSSELNVNALELEDSALYLCASSRTSGSTDTQYFGPGTRLTVL.

The chain couples TRBV7-2 to TRBJ2-7, with 8 nucleotides matching TRBD2. This CDR3 spans 15 amino acids. The germline V gene encodes CDR1 SGHTA and CDR2 FQGNSA. J was trimmed by 4 bases and V by 1 base; bases with no gene match: 6. This CDR3 reads CASSLGGTSGYEQYF. The CDR3 bases are TGTGCCAGCAGCTTAGGTGGGACTAGTGGGTACGAGCAGTACTTC.

This chain uses TRBV2 with TRBJ1-6; 9 bases map to TRBD1. CDR3 length: 15 residues. V was pared by 4 bases and J by 8 bases, with 6 bases of the junction left unmatched. CDR1 and CDR2 from the germline V gene are SNHLY and FYNNEI. This chain's CDR3 is CASSVSQGAHSPLHF. The CDR3 DNA sequence: TGTGCCAGCAGTGTATCACAGGGGGCCCATTCACCCCTCCACTTT.

This clone came up a few times. The rearrangement links TRBV5-1 to TRBJ2-2; 8 positions agree with TRBD1. Losses at the gene ends were 2 bases for V and 0 bases for J; bases not matched to a gene: 3. From germline, CDR1 is SGHRS and CDR2 YFSETQ. This CDR3 has 16 amino acids. The CDR3 here is CASSLETGANTGELFF. The CDR3 coding sequence is TGCGCCAGCAGCTTAGAGACAGGGGCGAACACCGGGGAGCTGTTTTTT. Full variable domain (remainder filled in from reference TRBV5-1 and TRBJ2-2): KAGVTQTPRYLIKTRGQQVTLSCSPISGHRSVSWYQQTPGQGLQFLFEYFSETQRNKGNFPGRFSGRQFSNSRSEMNVSTLELGDSALYLCASSLETGANTGELFFGEGSRLTVL.

This clone came up a few times. The rearrangement links TRBV19 to TRBJ1-6; D gene ambiguous. This CDR3 region has 14 residues. CDR1 and CDR2 from the germline V gene are LNHDA and SQIVND (reference sequence). Trimming cost V 4 bases and J 7 bases, with 11 bases left between them. As DNA, the CDR3 is TGTGCCAGTAGTAATGATCCTTTGAATTCACCCCTCCACTTT. Residues: CASSNDPLNSPLHF.

This rearrangement joins TRBV21-1 to TRBJ1-1. TRBV21-1 is marked as a pseudogene. The length of the CDR3 is 12 residues. In DNA form, the CDR3 reads TGTGCCAGCAGCAAAGTACGGGATAAAGCTTTCTTT. Translated, it gives CASSKVRDKAFF.

This chain uses TRBV19 with TRBJ2-3; 10 nucleotides line up with TRBD2. V was clipped by 5 bases and J by 0 bases; unmatched bases: 11. The CDR3 runs 18 residues. CDR1 and CDR2 from the germline V gene are LNHDA and SQIVND (reference sequence). This CDR3 is CASSHSGTLAGSTDTQYF. DNA for the CDR3: TGTGCCAGTAGTCATTCCGGTACACTAGCGGGAAGCACAGATACGCAGTATTTT.

J is TRBJ1-1 and V is TRBV27; no reliable D call. The CDR3 is 13 amino acids. CDR1 and CDR2 (germline): MNHEY, SMNVEV (reference sequence). The V end lost 6 bases, the J end lost 0 bases, and 8 bases lay between the germline ends. The CDR3 sequence: CASSLTVNTEAFF. The DNA for the CDR3 is TGTGCCAGCAGCTTGACCGTGAACACTGAAGCTTTCTTT.

The rearrangement links TRBV5-1 to TRBJ1-2; no clear D. The length of the CDR3 is 13 residues. V was trimmed by 0 bases and J by 3 bases, leaving 6 bases between them. Per germline, CDR1 SGHRS and CDR2 YFSETQ. DNA for the CDR3: TGCGCCAGCAGCTTGGCGGGTGACTATGGCTACACCTTC. Amino acids: CASSLAGDYGYTF.

V usage is TRBV5-4 and J usage is TRBJ2-3, with D uncertain. Trimming took 6 bases from V and 6 from J, leaving 14 bases between them. This CDR3 has 13 residues. The germline V gene has CDR1 SGHNT and CDR2 YYREEE (reference sequence). The DNA for the CDR3 is TGTGCCAGCATCGAGGATGTGGGTGATACGCAGTATTTT. Translation gives CASIEDVGDTQYF.

This chain links TRBV25-1 with TRBJ1-5; TRBD1 might be the D (6 bases). CDR1 and CDR2 from the germline V gene are MGHDK and SYGVNS. V gave up 3 bases and J gave up 7 bases, with 13 bases separating them. The CDR3 consists of 14 residues. Written as DNA, the CDR3 is TGTGCCAGCAGTGAGGGGGCAGGGAGACAGCCCCAGCATTTT. As protein: CASSEGAGRQPQHF. Supplemented by reference TRBV25-1 and TRBJ1-5, the full variable domain reads EADIYQTPRYLVIGTGKKITLECSQTMGHDKMYWYQQDPGMELHLIHYSYGVNSTEKGDLSSESTVSRIRTEHFPLTLESARPSHTSQYLCASSEGAGRQPQHFGDGTRLSIL.

The CDR3 region has the DNA TGTGCCAGCAGCCGGGGACTAGCGGAAGAGACCCAGTACTTC. The encoded protein is CASSRGLAEETQYF. The chain links TRBV5-4 to TRBJ2-5, with 11 bases aligning to TRBD2. CDR3 size: 14 residues. CDR1 and CDR2 from the germline V gene are SGHNT and YYREEE (reference sequence). J lost 3 bases, V lost 4 bases, and 2 bases had no gene match.

This chain connects TRBV10-3 to TRBJ2-2; D ambiguous. Germline V gene data show CDR1 as ENHRY and CDR2 as SYGVKD. Trimming left V 6 bases short and J 0 bases short, with 11 bases between. The CDR3 runs to 15 residues. Here the CDR3 DNA reads TGTGCCATCAGGATTGGGCCAGCGAACACCGGGGAGCTGTTTTTT. It yields the protein CAIRIGPANTGELFF.

V gene TRBV5-1 combines with J gene TRBJ2-7; 9 positions agree with TRBD1. The junction had 13 bases not matched to a gene; V was cut back by 4 bases and J by 2 bases. Germline V CDR1 and CDR2: SGHRS, YFSETQ. This CDR3 has 17 residues. In nucleotides, the CDR3 is TGCGCCAGCAGCCGACGCCAGGGGGACAGGGCACCCTACGAGCAGTACTTC. Translating it yields CASSRRQGDRAPYEQYF. Full variable domain (remainder filled in from reference TRBV5-1 and TRBJ2-7): KAGVTQTPRYLIKTRGQQVTLSCSPISGHRSVSWYQQTPGQGLQFLFEYFSETQRNKGNFPGRFSGRQFSNSRSEMNVSTLELGDSALYLCASSRRQGDRAPYEQYFGPGTRLTVT.